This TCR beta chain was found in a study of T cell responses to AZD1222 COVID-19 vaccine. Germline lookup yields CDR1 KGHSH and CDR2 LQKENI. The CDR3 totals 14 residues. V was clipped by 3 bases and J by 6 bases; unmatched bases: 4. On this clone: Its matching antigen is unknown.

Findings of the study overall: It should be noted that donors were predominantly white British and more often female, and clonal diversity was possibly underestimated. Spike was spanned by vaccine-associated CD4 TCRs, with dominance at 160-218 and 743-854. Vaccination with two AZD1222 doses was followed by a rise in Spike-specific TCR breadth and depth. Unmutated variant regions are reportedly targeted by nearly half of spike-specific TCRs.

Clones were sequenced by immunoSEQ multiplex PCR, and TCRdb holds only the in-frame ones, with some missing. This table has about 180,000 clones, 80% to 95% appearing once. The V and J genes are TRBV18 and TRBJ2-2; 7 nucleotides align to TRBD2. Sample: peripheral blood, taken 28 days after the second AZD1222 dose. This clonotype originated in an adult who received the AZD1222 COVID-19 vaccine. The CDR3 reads CASSPGLVSGELFF. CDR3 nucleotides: TGTGCCAGCTCACCCGGACTAGTCTCCGGGGAGCTGTTTTTT.